A selection of T cell receptor beta chains follows, all from one sample in a study of T cell responses to AZD1222 COVID-19 vaccine. The protocol was immunoSEQ multiplex PCR, while the TCRdb copy is restricted to in-frame clones and leaves out a portion. Of around 110,000 clones detected, around 90% appear once; the ten largest clones hold 8%. The material was peripheral blood, obtained 28 days after the second AZD1222 dose. All receptors derive from an adult who received the AZD1222 COVID-19 vaccine. The CDR3 runs from the conserved cysteine through the conserved F or W. The order of the fields is J gene, V gene, clone size, D gene, CDR3 protein, CDR3 DNA. The D gene is left open where the match is weak. The size entry is marked missing in some rows and otherwise reads once, few, many or a size class.

j_call: TRBJ2-5
v_call: TRBV28
clone_size: .
d_call: TRBD1
cdr3_aa: CASSPVGQGATQYF
cdr3_nt: TGTGCCAGCAGTCCCGTGGGACAGGGGGCGACCCAGTACTTC

j_call: TRBJ2-3
v_call: TRBV6-2/TRBV6-3
clone_size: .
d_call: TRBD1
cdr3_aa: CASSQGTGRSDTQYF
cdr3_nt: TGTGCCAGCAGTCAGGGGACAGGGAGGTCCGATACGCAGTATTTT

j_call: TRBJ2-3
v_call: TRBV5-1
clone_size: .
d_call: TRBD2
cdr3_aa: CASSRGEASTDTQYF
cdr3_nt: TGCGCCAGCAGCCGGGGGGAGGCTAGCACAGATACGCAGTATTTT

j_call: TRBJ1-1
v_call: TRBV30
clone_size: .
d_call: .
cdr3_aa: CAWTLSAGTEAFF
cdr3_nt: TGTGCCTGGACTCTGTCAGCGGGGACTGAAGCTTTCTTT

j_call: TRBJ2-2
v_call: TRBV19
clone_size: .
d_call: .
cdr3_aa: CAVERQSPYTGELFF
cdr3_nt: TGTGCCGTGGAAAGACAGTCCCCATACACCGGGGAGCTGTTTTTT

j_call: TRBJ1-3
v_call: TRBV27
clone_size: .
d_call: .
cdr3_aa: CASSSRREFGNTIYF
cdr3_nt: TGTGCCAGCAGTAGCCGCAGGGAATTCGGAAACACCATATATTTT

j_call: TRBJ1-5
v_call: TRBV4-1
clone_size: .
d_call: .
cdr3_aa: CASSKGEGQPQHF
cdr3_nt: TGCGCCAGCAGCAAAGGGGAGGGTCAGCCCCAGCATTTT

j_call: TRBJ2-5
v_call: TRBV7-2
clone_size: .
d_call: TRBD2
cdr3_aa: CASSLLPRGLAVETQYF
cdr3_nt: TGTGCCAGCAGCCTCCTCCCCCGGGGACTAGCGGTGGAGACCCAGTACTTC

j_call: TRBJ1-2
v_call: TRBV21-1
clone_size: .
d_call: .
cdr3_aa: CASSRTGPRYGYTF
cdr3_nt: TGTGCCAGCAGCAGGACAGGGCCGAGGTATGGCTACACCTTC

j_call: TRBJ1-2
v_call: TRBV2
clone_size: .
d_call: TRBD1
cdr3_aa: CASSQGEVYGYTF
cdr3_nt: TGTGCCAGTTCCCAGGGGGAGGTCTATGGCTACACCTTC

j_call: TRBJ2-2
v_call: TRBV19
clone_size: .
d_call: .
cdr3_aa: CASSIVAAPNTGELFF
cdr3_nt: TGTGCCAGTAGTATAGTTGCAGCCCCGAACACCGGGGAGCTGTTTTTT

j_call: TRBJ2-7
v_call: TRBV19
clone_size: .
d_call: .
cdr3_aa: CASSSTASYEQYF
cdr3_nt: TGTGCCAGTAGTTCGACAGCCTCCTACGAGCAGTACTTC

j_call: TRBJ2-7
v_call: TRBV29-1
clone_size: .
d_call: TRBD2
cdr3_aa: CSVVWGLGAGEQYF
cdr3_nt: TGCAGCGTTGTTTGGGGCTTAGGAGCGGGGGAGCAGTACTTC

j_call: TRBJ1-1
v_call: TRBV6-1
clone_size: .
d_call: .
cdr3_aa: CASSEDRHTEAFF
cdr3_nt: TGTGCCAGCAGCGAAGACAGGCACACTGAAGCTTTCTTT

j_call: TRBJ1-1
v_call: TRBV18
clone_size: few
d_call: .
cdr3_aa: CASSPPGGSTEAFF
cdr3_nt: TGTGCCAGCTCACCACCGGGGGGGTCCACTGAAGCTTTCTTT

j_call: TRBJ2-2
v_call: TRBV7-2
clone_size: .
d_call: .
cdr3_aa: CASSTGSGELFF
cdr3_nt: TGTGCCAGCAGCACTGGGAGCGGGGAGCTGTTTTTT

j_call: TRBJ1-4
v_call: TRBV15
clone_size: .
d_call: .
cdr3_aa: CATSNSRSNEKLFF
cdr3_nt: TGTGCCACCAGCAACAGTCGGTCTAATGAAAAACTGTTTTTT

j_call: TRBJ1-2
v_call: TRBV24-1
clone_size: .
d_call: .
cdr3_aa: CATQGGANYGYTF
cdr3_nt: TGTGCCACCCAAGGGGGAGCTAACTATGGCTACACCTTC

j_call: TRBJ2-3
v_call: TRBV18
clone_size: .
d_call: TRBD2
cdr3_aa: CASSPGVSGADTQYF
cdr3_nt: TGTGCCAGCTCACCGGGGGTTAGCGGGGCAGATACGCAGTATTTT

j_call: TRBJ1-5
v_call: TRBV5-1
clone_size: .
d_call: TRBD1
cdr3_aa: CASSPGQEFQPQHF
cdr3_nt: TGCGCCAGCAGCCCCGGACAGGAGTTTCAGCCCCAGCATTTT

j_call: TRBJ1-5
v_call: TRBV7-9
clone_size: .
d_call: TRBD1
cdr3_aa: CASSWDSDPYQPQHF
cdr3_nt: TGTGCCAGCAGCTGGGACAGTGACCCTTATCAGCCCCAGCATTTT

j_call: TRBJ1-6
v_call: TRBV19
clone_size: once
d_call: .
cdr3_aa: CASSPLWENYNSPLHF
cdr3_nt: TGTGCCAGTAGCCCACTCTGGGAAAACTATAATTCACCCCTCCACTTT

j_call: TRBJ1-2
v_call: TRBV25-1
clone_size: .
d_call: .
cdr3_aa: CASSEVGWYGYTF
cdr3_nt: TGTGCCAGCAGTGAGGTAGGATGGTATGGCTACACCTTC

j_call: TRBJ1-2
v_call: TRBV25-1
clone_size: .
d_call: .
cdr3_aa: CASSEDRDYGYTF
cdr3_nt: TGTGCCAGCAGTGAGGACAGAGACTATGGCTACACCTTC

j_call: TRBJ1-2
v_call: TRBV30
clone_size: .
d_call: .
cdr3_aa: CAWSVQGPYGYTF
cdr3_nt: TGTGCCTGGAGCGTACAGGGTCCCTATGGCTACACCTTC

j_call: TRBJ1-1
v_call: TRBV6-5
clone_size: .
d_call: .
cdr3_aa: CASRYGGKRANTEAFF
cdr3_nt: TGTGCCAGCAGATACGGTGGGAAGAGGGCGAACACTGAAGCTTTCTTT

j_call: TRBJ1-1
v_call: TRBV5-1
clone_size: .
d_call: .
cdr3_aa: CASSLADGLNTEAFF
cdr3_nt: TGCGCCAGCAGCTTGGCTGATGGGCTGAACACTGAAGCTTTCTTT

j_call: TRBJ2-3
v_call: TRBV19
clone_size: .
d_call: TRBD2
cdr3_aa: CASSPAAGADTQYF
cdr3_nt: TGTGCCAGTAGCCCGGCCGCGGGGGCAGATACGCAGTATTTT

j_call: TRBJ2-7
v_call: TRBV7-9
clone_size: few
d_call: .
cdr3_aa: CASSLSRGGNEQYF
cdr3_nt: TGTGCCAGCAGCTTATCAAGGGGGGGAAACGAGCAGTACTTC

j_call: TRBJ1-1
v_call: TRBV11-2
clone_size: few
d_call: .
cdr3_aa: CASSPRLLNTEAFF
cdr3_nt: TGTGCCAGCAGCCCCAGGCTACTGAACACTGAAGCTTTCTTT

j_call: TRBJ1-6
v_call: TRBV7-9
clone_size: medium-sized
d_call: .
cdr3_aa: CASSWAAYNSPLHF
cdr3_nt: TGTGCCAGCAGCTGGGCAGCTTATAATTCACCCCTCCACTTT

j_call: TRBJ1-4
v_call: TRBV4-3
clone_size: once
d_call: .
cdr3_aa: CASSQGPDGANEKLFF
cdr3_nt: TGCGCCAGCAGCCAGGGGCCCGATGGGGCTAATGAAAAACTGTTTTTT

j_call: TRBJ1-2
v_call: TRBV7-9
clone_size: .
d_call: TRBD1
cdr3_aa: CASSLAPGTGYGYTF
cdr3_nt: TGTGCCAGCAGCTTAGCGCCAGGGACAGGGTATGGCTACACCTTC

j_call: TRBJ2-5
v_call: TRBV5-4
clone_size: .
d_call: TRBD2
cdr3_aa: CASSSGGHRGETQYF
cdr3_nt: TGTGCCAGCAGCTCGGGGGGGCACCGAGGGGAGACCCAGTACTTC